These 2 T cell receptor beta chains were sequenced from one sample in a study of T cell repertoires and HLA-DP antigens. Antigens of these TCRs are unknown. TCRdb's table, derived via immunoSEQ multiplex PCR, lists solely in-frame clones and lacks some. The sample contains 65,000 to 90,000 clones, about 82% of which appear only once. Sample: CD4+ T cells from PBMCs. These receptor sequences come from a man in his sixties in good health and CMV-seronegative.

CDR3 loop: CAWSSWTGYGNTIYF. Here the CDR3 DNA reads TGTGCCTGGAGTTCCTGGACAGGATACGGAAACACCATATATTTT. The chain links TRBV30 to TRBJ1-3, with 7 bases identical to TRBD1. Germline assignment: CDR1 GTSNPN and CDR2 SVGIG (reference sequence). This CDR3 is built from 15 residues. V lost 2 bases, J lost 4 bases, and 8 bases stayed unmatched.

This chain joins TRBV6-6 and TRBJ1-5; D possibly corresponds to TRBD1 (5 bases). Trimming shortened V by 4 bases and J by 8 bases, and 18 bases separated the two germline ends. The CDR3 is 15 amino acids. CDR1 is MNHNY and CDR2 is SVGAGI in the germline V gene (reference sequence). The CDR3 protein is CASSFPGPTGEPQHF. Here the CDR3 DNA reads TGTGCCAGCAGTTTTCCGGGACCAACCGGGGAGCCCCAGCATTTT.